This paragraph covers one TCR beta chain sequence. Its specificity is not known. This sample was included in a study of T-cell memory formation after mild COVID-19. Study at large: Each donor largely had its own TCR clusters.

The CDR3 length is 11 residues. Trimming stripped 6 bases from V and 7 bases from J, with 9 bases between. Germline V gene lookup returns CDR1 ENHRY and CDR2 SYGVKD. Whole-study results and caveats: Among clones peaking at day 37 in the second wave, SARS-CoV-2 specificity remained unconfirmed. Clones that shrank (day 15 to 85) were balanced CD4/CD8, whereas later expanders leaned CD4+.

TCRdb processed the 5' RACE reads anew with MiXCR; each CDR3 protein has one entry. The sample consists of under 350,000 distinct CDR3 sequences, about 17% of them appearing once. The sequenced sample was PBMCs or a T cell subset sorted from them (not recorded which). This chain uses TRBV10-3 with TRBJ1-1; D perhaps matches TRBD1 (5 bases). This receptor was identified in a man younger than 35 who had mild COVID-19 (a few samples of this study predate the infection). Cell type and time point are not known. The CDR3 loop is CAIRGGIEAFF. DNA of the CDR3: TGTGCCATCAGGGGGGGAATTGAAGCTTTCTTT.